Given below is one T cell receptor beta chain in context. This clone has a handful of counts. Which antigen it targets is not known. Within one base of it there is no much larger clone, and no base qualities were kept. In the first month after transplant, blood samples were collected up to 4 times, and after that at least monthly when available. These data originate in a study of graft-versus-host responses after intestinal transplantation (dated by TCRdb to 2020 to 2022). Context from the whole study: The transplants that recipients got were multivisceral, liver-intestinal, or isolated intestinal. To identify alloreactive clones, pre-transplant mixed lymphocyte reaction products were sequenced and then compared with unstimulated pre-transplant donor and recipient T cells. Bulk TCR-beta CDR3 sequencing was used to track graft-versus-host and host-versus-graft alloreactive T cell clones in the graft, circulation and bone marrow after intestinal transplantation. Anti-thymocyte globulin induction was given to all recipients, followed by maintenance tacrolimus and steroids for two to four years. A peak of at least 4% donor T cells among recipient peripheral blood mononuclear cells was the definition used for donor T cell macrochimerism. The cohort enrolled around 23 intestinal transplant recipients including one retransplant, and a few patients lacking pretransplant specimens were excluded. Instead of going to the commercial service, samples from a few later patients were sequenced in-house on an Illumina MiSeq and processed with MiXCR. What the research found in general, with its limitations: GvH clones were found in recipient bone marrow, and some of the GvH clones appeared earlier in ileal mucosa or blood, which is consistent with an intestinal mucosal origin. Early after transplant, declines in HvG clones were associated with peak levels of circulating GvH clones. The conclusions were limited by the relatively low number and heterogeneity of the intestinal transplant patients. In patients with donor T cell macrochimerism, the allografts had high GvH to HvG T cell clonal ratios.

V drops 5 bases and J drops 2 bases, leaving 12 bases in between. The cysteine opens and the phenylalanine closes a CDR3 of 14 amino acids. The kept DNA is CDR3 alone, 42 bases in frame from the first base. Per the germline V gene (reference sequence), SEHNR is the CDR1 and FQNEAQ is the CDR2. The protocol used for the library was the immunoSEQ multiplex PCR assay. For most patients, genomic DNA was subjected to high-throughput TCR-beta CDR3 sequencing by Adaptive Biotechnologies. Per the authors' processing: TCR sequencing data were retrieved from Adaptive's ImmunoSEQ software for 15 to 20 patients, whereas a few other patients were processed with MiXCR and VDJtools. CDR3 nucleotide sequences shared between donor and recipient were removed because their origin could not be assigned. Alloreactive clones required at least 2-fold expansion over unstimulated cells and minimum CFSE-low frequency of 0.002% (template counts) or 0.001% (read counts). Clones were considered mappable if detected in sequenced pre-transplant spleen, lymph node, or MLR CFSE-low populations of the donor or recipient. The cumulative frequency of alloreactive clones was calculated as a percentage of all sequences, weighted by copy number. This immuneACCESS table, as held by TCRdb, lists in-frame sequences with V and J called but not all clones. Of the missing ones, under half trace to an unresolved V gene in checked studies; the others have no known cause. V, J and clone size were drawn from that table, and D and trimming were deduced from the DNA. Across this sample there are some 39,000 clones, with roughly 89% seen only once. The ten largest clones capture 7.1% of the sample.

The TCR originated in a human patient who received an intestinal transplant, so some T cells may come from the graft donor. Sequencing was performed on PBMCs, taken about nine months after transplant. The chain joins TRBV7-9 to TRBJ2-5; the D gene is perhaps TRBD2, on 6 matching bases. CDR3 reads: CASSATGVQETQYF. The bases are TGTGCCAGCAGCGCAACGGGGGTTCAAGAGACCCAGTACTTC.